This T cell receptor beta chain came from a study of cytomegalovirus exposure and HLA in healthy donors. Study background: From HLA-typed donors, an early data release held around 80 million unique TCRs.

This clone was counted between two and nine times. V trimming: 2 bases; J trimming: 4 bases; junction bases outside the gene matches: 6. Germline CDR1 and CDR2: SGHTA and FQGTGA. This CDR3 has 15 amino acids. Use of 60 Vbeta and 13 Jbeta primers characterized the PCR. Produced via immunoSEQ multiplex PCR; TCRdb's table is partial and in-frame only. The data contain approximately 120,000 clones, 73% of them singletons. The chain is built from TRBV7-3 and TRBJ1-1, with 8 bases that match TRBD1. This TCR came from a man aged 55 to 69 in good health and CMV-seropositive. The sample consisted of PBMCs. This CDR3 is CASSLHRGQGTEAFF. The CDR3 DNA sequence: TGTGCCAGCAGCTTACACCGTGGACAGGGCACTGAAGCTTTCTTT.